Below are 32 T cell receptor beta chains sequenced from a single sample in a study of beta chain features in type 1 diabetes. Broader study findings: Moderate yet significant TCRB CDR3 shortening was seen in Type 1 diabetes patients in all four CD4+ subsets.

These receptors lack a known antigen. Sequencing targeted expressed TCRB transcripts, as all isolated RNA had been reverse transcribed. Here immunoSEQ multiplex PCR was the method, and the copy in TCRdb shows in-frame clones only, minus some. The sample has 300,000 or so clones; more than 13% are singletons. The specimen sequenced was naive CD4+ T cells from blood. These receptors came from a man aged 30 to 39 with type 1 diabetes.

The chain couples TRBV9 to TRBJ2-2; 12 bases fit TRBD2. Germline assignment: CDR1 SGDLS and CDR2 YYNGEE. This CDR3 comprises 18 residues. V shed 3 bases, J shed 0 bases, and the junction held 6 bases outside the gene matches. Written as DNA, the CDR3 is TGTGCCAGCAGCGCTCGACTAGCGGGAGCCCCGAACACCGGGGAGCTGTTTTTT. Its protein product is CASSARLAGAPNTGELFF.

Remarks on this clone: Different DNA sequences within this sample yield the same CDR3. CDR3 sequence: CASSLGQQETQYF. DNA of the CDR3: TGTGCCAGCAGCTTAGGGCAGCAAGAGACCCAGTACTTC. The chain combines TRBV7-9 with TRBJ2-5, with D unclear. This CDR3 contains 13 residues. Germline V gives CDR1 SEHNR, CDR2 FQNEAQ (reference sequence). Deletions cut 1 base from V and 2 bases from J, with 5 bases between.

This clone was observed a few times. The V and J genes are TRBV4-2 and TRBJ1-3, with D unresolved. Between the trimmed V and J ends, which lost 5 bases and 2 bases, there was a span of 4 bases. Germline V gives CDR1 LGHNA, CDR2 YNFKEQ. The CDR3 consists of 12 residues. CDR3 DNA sequence: TGTGCCAGCAGCTTAGCTGGAAACACCATATATTTT. Its protein is CASSLAGNTIYF.

This chain joins TRBV15 and TRBJ2-7; 8 nucleotides align to TRBD1. V shed 3 bases, J shed 5 bases, and the junction held 6 bases outside the gene matches. Germline V lookup: CDR1 LNHNV, CDR2 YYDKDF (reference sequence). The CDR3 runs 14 residues. The CDR3 spells CATSSRTGFNEQYF. CDR3 coding DNA: TGTGCCACCAGCAGTCGGACAGGGTTCAACGAGCAGTACTTC. Filled out from reference TRBV15 and TRBJ2-7, the complete variable domain reads DAMVIQNPRYQVTQFGKPVTLSCSQTLNHNVMYWYQQKSSQAPKLLFHYYDKDFNNEADTPDNFQSRRPNTSFCFLDIRSPGLGDTAMYLCATSSRTGFNEQYFGPGTRLTVT.

The chain is built from TRBV5-1 and TRBJ2-1, with 9 bases matching TRBD2. In germline, CDR1 is SGHRS, CDR2 YFSETQ. After removal of 4 bases from V and 4 bases from J, the junction contained 6 bases not matched to a gene. CDR3 size: 15 residues. CDR3 bases: TGCGCCAGCAGCGCTATAGCGGGGGTGTACAATGAGCAGTTCTTC. It encodes CASSAIAGVYNEQFF.

This clone was counted a few times. The gene calls are TRBV7-2 and TRBJ2-1; 10 nucleotides match TRBD2. The CDR3 loop spans 17 amino acids. Germline CDR1 is SGHTA and CDR2 is FQGNSA. Germline trimming cut 0 bases from V and 5 bases from J; bases unmatched to any gene: 7. The CDR3 loop is CASSLALSGLADNEQFF. The CDR3 DNA reads TGTGCCAGCAGCTTAGCGTTGTCCGGACTAGCGGACAATGAGCAGTTCTTC.

Only a few counts were recorded for this clone. The chain employs TRBV28 and TRBJ2-1, with 9 nucleotides matching TRBD2. CDR1 and CDR2 from the germline V gene are MDHEN and SYDVKM. This CDR3 has 15 amino acids. Trimming removed 3 bases from V and 6 bases from J; junction bases left unmatched: 6. In DNA form, the CDR3 reads TGTGCCAGCAGTTTTCAGCGGGAGGTAATCAATGAGCAGTTCTTC. It codes for CASSFQREVINEQFF. The full variable domain, with the rest looked up from reference TRBV28 and TRBJ2-1, is DVKVTQSSRYLVKRTGEKVFLECVQDMDHENMFWYRQDPGLGLRLIYFSYDVKMKEKGDIPEGYSVSREKKERFSLILESASTNQTSMYLCASSFQREVINEQFFGPGTRLTVL.

The chain uses TRBV6-5 and TRBJ2-5, with 7 bases matching TRBD1. The CDR3 covers 14 residues. V was pared by 1 base and J by 1 base, with 0 bases of the junction left unmatched. Germline V CDR1 and CDR2: MNHEY, SVGAGI. CDR3 coding DNA: TGTGCCAGCAGTTACTGGGACAGCCAAGAGACCCAGTACTTC. It is translated as CASSYWDSQETQYF.

This clone was observed a few times. The chain combines TRBV19 with TRBJ2-5, with D maybe TRBD2 (6 bases). The germline V gene has CDR1 LNHDA and CDR2 SQIVND (reference sequence). The germline V and J ends were trimmed by 5 bases and 1 base, with 11 bases remaining between them. This CDR3 region has 14 residues. CDR3: CASSAGTGQETQYF. The CDR3 DNA is TGTGCCAGTAGTGCGGGGACTGGCCAAGAGACCCAGTACTTC.

This clone was observed a handful of times. V and J are TRBV7-2 and TRBJ2-1, with D possibly TRBD2 on 6 matching bases. The V gene lost 4 bases and the J gene lost 5 bases, with 12 bases spanning the gap. Germline V gives CDR1 SGHTA, CDR2 FQGNSA. CDR3 size: 14 residues. The DNA for the CDR3 is TGTGCCAGCAGCTCCGGGCTAGCGAACAATGAGCAGTTCTTC. It translates to CASSSGLANNEQFF.

V usage is TRBV5-1 and J usage is TRBJ2-7; 9 bases are a match to TRBD1. This CDR3 contains 15 residues. From germline, CDR1 is SGHRS and CDR2 YFSETQ. The V and J ends lost 0 bases and 3 bases, in that order; junction bases with no gene match: 4. CDR3 sequence reads: CASSLAPGQGYEQYF. The CDR3 DNA reads TGCGCCAGCAGCTTGGCCCCGGGACAGGGCTACGAGCAGTACTTC.

The table lists this clone with a few counts. The V call is TRBV7-2, the J call TRBJ2-3, with a tentative D call TRBD2 (5 bases). The CDR3 runs to 16 residues. CDR1 SGHTA and CDR2 FQGNSA come from the germline V gene. The V gene lost 2 bases and the J gene lost 2 bases, with 14 bases spanning the gap. Here the CDR3 reads CASSLKLRAATDTQYF. DNA of the CDR3: TGTGCCAGCAGCTTAAAGCTGAGGGCTGCCACAGATACGCAGTATTTT.

This clone was counted only a few times. This chain uses TRBV5-6 with TRBJ2-7; no definite D call. V lost 0 bases and J 4 bases, leaving 11 bases between the germline ends. Germline loops: CDR1 SGHDT, CDR2 YYEEEE. This CDR3 is built from 14 residues. The DNA for the CDR3 is TGTGCCAGCAGCTTGGTTGGTGGGCAGTACGAGCAGTACTTC. This gives the protein CASSLVGGQYEQYF.

Note on this clone: Different DNA sequences within this sample yield the same CDR3. The V call is TRBV28, the J call TRBJ1-1; unclear D gene. Trimming shortened V by 2 bases and J by 2 bases, and 3 bases separated the two germline ends. Germline V CDR1 and CDR2: MDHEN, SYDVKM. This CDR3 region has 12 residues. The CDR3 here is CASSLRNTEAFF. CDR3 nucleotides: TGTGCCAGCAGTTTACGTAACACTGAAGCTTTCTTT. Variable domain in full (rest from reference TRBV28 and TRBJ1-1): DVKVTQSSRYLVKRTGEKVFLECVQDMDHENMFWYRQDPGLGLRLIYFSYDVKMKEKGDIPEGYSVSREKKERFSLILESASTNQTSMYLCASSLRNTEAFFGQGTRLTVV.

For the CDR3, the DNA is TGTGCCAGCAGTTTAGGGTGGGCCTACGAAAAACTGTTTTTT. This codes for CASSLGWAYEKLFF. The chain is built from TRBV28 and TRBJ1-4; D not resolved. The CDR3 extends over 14 amino acids. Germline V gene data show CDR1 as MDHEN and CDR2 as SYDVKM. Between the trimmed V and J ends, which lost 2 bases and 8 bases, there was a span of 12 bases.

This clone showed up just a few times. For the CDR3, the DNA is TGTGCCAGCAGCCAAGATTACGCAGGGTACGAGCAGTACTTC. Translating gives CASSQDYAGYEQYF. The chain employs TRBV4-2 and TRBJ2-7; perhaps TRBD1 as D (5 bases). Trimming removed 0 bases from V and 4 bases from J, with 10 bases in between. The CDR3 spans 14 residues. Per germline, CDR1 LGHNA and CDR2 YNFKEQ.

J is TRBJ2-7 and V is TRBV7-2; D is uncertain. The CDR3 totals 14 residues. The V gene's germline CDR1 is SGHTA and CDR2 FQGNSA. V lost 3 bases to trimming and J lost 0 bases, with 9 bases between them. CDR3 sequence: CASSFEAASYEQYF. The CDR3, as DNA: TGTGCCAGCAGCTTTGAGGCAGCCTCCTACGAGCAGTACTTC.

This clone is a singleton in its sample. Other DNA variants within this sample encode the same CDR3. This chain connects TRBV18 to TRBJ2-1, with 13 nucleotides matching TRBD2. The CDR3 sequence is 15 residues long. Per germline, CDR1 KGHSH and CDR2 LQKENI. The V and J ends lost 3 bases and 7 bases, in that order; junction bases with no gene match: 3. The DNA of the CDR3 is TGTGCCAGCTCACCCCGGGGACTAGCGGGAAATGAGCAGTTCTTC. Amino acids: CASSPRGLAGNEQFF.

This clone showed up just a few times. V usage is TRBV27 and J usage is TRBJ1-2; the match to TRBD1 covers 7 bases. J gave up 4 bases and V 3 bases, and 2 bases lay outside the gene matches. The germline V gene has CDR1 MNHEY and CDR2 SMNVEV (reference sequence). The CDR3 extends over 13 amino acids. The CDR3 loop is CASSLTGSYGYTF. CDR3 in DNA: TGTGCCAGCAGTTTGACAGGGAGCTATGGCTACACCTTC.

This clone was counted a few times. The genes are TRBV28 and TRBJ1-2; no reliable D call. This CDR3 contains 14 residues. The V end was cut by 2 bases, the J end by 4 bases, with 11 bases between. Germline V CDR1 and CDR2: MDHEN, SYDVKM. The CDR3 nucleotides read TGTGCCAGCAGTTTAGCGGGAATTATCTATGGCTACACCTTC. This gives the protein CASSLAGIIYGYTF.

CDR3 DNA: TGCAGCGTTGAAAACAGGGAATGGTATGGCTACACCTTC. Its translation is CSVENREWYGYTF. V gene TRBV29-1 combines with J gene TRBJ1-2; D is perhaps TRBD1 (6 bases). CDR3 length equals 13 residues. The V end lost 2 bases, the J end lost 5 bases, and 12 bases lay between the germline ends. Germline V gene data show CDR1 as SQVTM and CDR2 as ANQGSEA.

This chain joins TRBV15 and TRBJ2-2; 7 positions match TRBD2. The CDR3 covers 16 residues. V gave up 0 bases and J gave up 1 base; unmatched junction bases: 2. Germline V gives CDR1 LNHNV, CDR2 YYDKDF (reference sequence). The CDR3 sequence: CATSRELAMNTGELFF. CDR3 sequence (DNA): TGTGCCACCAGCAGAGAACTAGCGATGAACACCGGGGAGCTGTTTTTT.

The chain combines TRBV15 with TRBJ2-3; 8 bases align to TRBD1. The CDR3 has 17 amino acids. J was trimmed by 0 bases and V by 0 bases; bases with no gene match: 5. Germline V gene lookup returns CDR1 LNHNV and CDR2 YYDKDF (reference sequence). CDR3 sequence (DNA): TGTGCCACCAGCAGAGACGGACAGGGCGGAAGCACAGATACGCAGTATTTT. Translation gives CATSRDGQGGSTDTQYF.

The chain is built from TRBV4-2 and TRBJ1-2; D unresolved. Looked up from germline, CDR1 is LGHNA and CDR2 is YNFKEQ. The CDR3 has 14 residues. V lost 5 bases and J 6 bases, leaving 16 bases between the germline ends. CDR3 coding DNA: TGTGCCAGCAGCAATCCGGGTATGATACATGGCTACACCTTC. It encodes CASSNPGMIHGYTF.

The chain uses TRBV6-5 and TRBJ2-7, with TRBD1 as a possible D gene (5 bases). This CDR3 is built from 13 residues. Germline-derived CDR1 and CDR2 are MNHEY and SVGAGI. The V end was cut by 6 bases, the J end by 6 bases, with 15 bases between. The CDR3 is CASRDTTGAEQYF. As DNA, the CDR3 is TGTGCCAGCAGAGACACCACAGGAGCCGAGCAGTACTTC.

The rearrangement joins TRBV7-3 to TRBJ2-7; 9 bases are shared with TRBD2. Germline V lookup: CDR1 SGHTA, CDR2 FQGTGA. Germline trimming cut 3 bases from V and 3 bases from J; bases unmatched to any gene: 3. The CDR3 totals 14 residues. CDR3 loop: CASSLSGRNYEQYF. Here the CDR3 DNA reads TGTGCCAGCAGCTTGAGCGGGAGGAACTACGAGCAGTACTTC.

This sequence joins TRBV7-2 and TRBJ1-1; perhaps TRBD1 as D (5 bases). The germline V and J ends were trimmed by 5 bases and 1 base, with 8 bases remaining between them. Germline V gene data show CDR1 as SGHTA and CDR2 as FQGNSA. CDR3 size: 13 residues. The CDR3 sequence is CASSAQENTEAFF. The CDR3 DNA is TGTGCCAGCAGCGCACAGGAGAACACTGAAGCTTTCTTT.

This clone was recorded a few times. The V gene is TRBV7-2, the J gene TRBJ2-5; no definite D call. The CDR3 loop spans 12 amino acids. Trimming removed 1 base at V and 4 bases at J, with 4 bases between. The germline gives CDR1 SGHTA, CDR2 FQGNSA. CDR3 protein: CASSLVAETQYF. DNA of the CDR3: TGTGCCAGCAGCTTAGTGGCAGAGACCCAGTACTTC.

The CDR3 reads CSVGGLAGTDEQFF. The CDR3 nucleotides read TGCAGCGTTGGAGGACTAGCCGGCACGGATGAGCAGTTCTTC. The chain has TRBV29-1 and TRBJ2-1; TRBD2 aligns across 8 bases. The CDR3 has 14 residues. Germline assignment: CDR1 SQVTM and CDR2 ANQGSEA. The trim removed 4 bases at V and 8 bases at J, leaving 10 bases unmatched.

CDR3 bases: TGTGCCAGCAGTGCCGACAGGTCCTTCGGGGAGCTGTTTTTT. This encodes CASSADRSFGELFF. The chain carries TRBV6-1 and TRBJ2-2, with D perhaps TRBD1 (6 bases). V shed 4 bases and J shed 7 bases, with 13 bases lying between them. CDR1 MNHNS and CDR2 SASEGT come from the germline V gene. The CDR3 is made up of 14 amino acids.

This clone showed up just a few times. The V and J genes are TRBV5-1 and TRBJ2-3; a possible D gene is TRBD2 (6 bases). This CDR3 has 15 residues. Germline V CDR1 and CDR2: SGHRS, YFSETQ. V shed 2 bases and J shed 2 bases, with 12 bases lying between them. CDR3: CASSFQAGLTDTQYF. DNA of the CDR3: TGCGCCAGCAGCTTCCAAGCGGGCCTCACAGATACGCAGTATTTT.

The rearrangement joins TRBV5-5 to TRBJ2-1, with TRBD1 matching over 8 bases. Germline V gene data show CDR1 as SGHKS and CDR2 as YYEKEE (reference sequence). V was pared by 3 bases and J by 7 bases, with 9 bases of the junction left unmatched. The CDR3 has 15 amino acids. The CDR3 is CASSSPWTGRNEQFF. The CDR3 nucleotides are TGTGCCAGCAGCTCCCCGTGGACAGGGAGGAATGAGCAGTTCTTC.